Listed below are T cell receptor beta chains from one sample, sequenced in a study of breast tumors, draining lymph nodes, adjacent tissues. TCRdb independently ran MiXCR on the multiplex PCR reads; one entry per CDR3 protein. The table shows 90,000 to 120,000 distinct CDR3 sequences, with 21% occurring only once. The specimen was axillary lymph node tissue. These TCRs come from a female donor with breast cancer. Some clones in this sample may be carry-over from other donors' samples. Both conserved end residues are part of each CDR3. The order of the fields is V gene, D gene, J gene, clone size, CDR3 protein, CDR3 DNA. A D gene is named only where the DNA matches it firmly. For some rows the clone size is stated as once, few or many, or as a class when expanded; others skip it.

TRBV20-1	.	TRBJ2-5	many	CSGGWGPQETQYF	TGCAGTGGGGGGTGGGGGCCCCAAGAGACCCAGTACTTC
TRBV7-2	TRBD1	TRBJ1-4	many	CASSFWDRDEKLFF	TGTGCCAGCAGCTTTTGGGACAGGGATGAAAAACTGTTTTTT
TRBV6-5	TRBD1	TRBJ2-7	many	CASSLSGTGYEQYF	TGTGCCAGCAGCCTCTCCGGGACAGGGTACGAGCAGTACTTC
TRBV5-6	.	TRBJ2-5	many	CASSWDTTKETQYF	TGTGCCAGCAGCTGGGACACGACTAAAGAGACCCAGTACTTC
TRBV9	.	TRBJ2-2	many	CASSDQRETNTGELFF	TGTGCCAGCAGCGACCAACGGGAGACGAACACCGGGGAGCTGTTTTTT
TRBV6-1	.	TRBJ1-5	many	CASSVRMSNQPQHF	TGTGCCAGCAGTGTAAGGATGTCAAATCAGCCCCAGCATTTT
TRBV2	TRBD1	TRBJ1-1	.	CASGEPGTGGPAFF	TGTGCCAGCGGCGAACCCGGGACAGGGGGCCCGGCTTTCTTT
TRBV20-1	.	TRBJ2-1	many	CSAMRKSSYNEQFF	TGCAGTGCTATGCGGAAGAGCTCCTACAATGAGCAGTTCTTC
TRBV27	.	TRBJ2-5	.	CASSPRFEETQYF	TGTGCCAGCAGTCCCAGATTCGAGGAGACCCAGTACTTC
TRBV11-2	TRBD1	TRBJ1-2	many	CASSPPRTGVQGYTF	TGTGCCAGCAGCCCACCAAGAACAGGGGTTCAGGGCTACACCTTC
TRBV19	.	TRBJ2-3	many	CASSRGLTTDTQYF	TGTGCCAGTAGCCGTGGACTAACCACAGATACGCAGTATTTT
TRBV19	.	TRBJ1-3	many	CAVRSGNTIYF	TGTGCCGTAAGGAGTGGAAACACCATATATTTT
TRBV2	.	TRBJ2-2	many	CASRMAGGGGTGELFF	TGTGCCAGCAGGATGGCGGGTGGGGGCGGCACCGGGGAGCTGTTTTTT
TRBV7-6	.	TRBJ2-5	many	CASSPGSGDSQYF	TGTGCCAGCAGCCCAGGGAGTGGCGATAGCCAGTACTTC
TRBV19	.	TRBJ1-6	many	CASVGPPAGKDSPLHF	TGTGCCAGCGTAGGCCCTCCGGCTGGGAAGGATTCACCCCTCCACTTT
TRBV30	.	TRBJ2-1	few	CAWSDLGGGLNNEQFF	TGTGCCTGGAGCGATCTCGGCGGGGGCCTTAACAATGAGCAGTTCTTC
TRBV13	.	TRBJ1-2	many	CASSSRTDLYGYTF	TGTGCCAGCAGCTCCAGGACAGACTTATATGGCTACACCTTC
TRBV27	.	TRBJ1-4	few	CASTSRQTNEKLFF	TGTGCCAGCACGTCGAGACAGACTAATGAAAAACTGTTTTTT
TRBV2	.	TRBJ1-5	many	CASSEQGNNQPQHF	TGTGCCAGCAGTGAACAGGGAAACAATCAGCCCCAGCATTTT
TRBV5-1	.	TRBJ2-5	many	CASSLAIGETQYF	TGCGCCAGCAGCTTGGCCATTGGGGAGACCCAGTACTTC
TRBV3-1	TRBD1	TRBJ2-7	.	CASSLNQVQGEKAYGQYF	TGTGCCAGCAGCCTAAACCAAGTACAGGGGGAGAAGGCCTACGGGCAGTACTTC
TRBV11-3	.	TRBJ2-1	.	CASSLDHEADYNEQFF	TGTGCCAGCAGCTTGGACCATGAGGCCGATTACAATGAGCAGTTCTTC
TRBV5-1	TRBD1	TRBJ1-2	many	CASSLDRGSAGYTF	TGCGCCAGCAGCTTGGACAGGGGAAGTGCTGGCTACACCTTC
TRBV3-1	.	TRBJ1-2	many	CASTKTRTVYGYTF	TGTGCCAGCACCAAAACGAGGACAGTCTATGGCTACACCTTC
TRBV5-6	.	TRBJ1-2	many	CASSLDRYHGYTF	TGTGCCAGCAGCTTAGACAGATACCATGGCTACACCTTC
TRBV7-9	TRBD1	TRBJ1-4	.	CACSQDRGHPNEKLFF	TGTGCCTGCAGCCAAGACAGGGGACATCCCAATGAAAAACTGTTTTTT
TRBV11-2	.	TRBJ2-7	many	CASSDLQFPQYF	TGTGCCAGCAGCGACCTTCAATTTCCCCAGTACTTC
TRBV4-1	.	TRBJ1-4	few	CASSQVLAVEKLFF	TGCGCCAGCAGCCAAGTTTTGGCAGTTGAAAAACTGTTTTTT
TRBV30	TRBD1	TRBJ1-6	few	CAWSVYRTGDNSPLHF	TGTGCCTGGAGTGTATATCGGACAGGGGATAATTCACCCCTCCACTTT
TRBV9	TRBD2	TRBJ2-5	many	CASSVDSGRFETQYF	TGTGCCAGCAGCGTAGATAGCGGGAGGTTTGAGACCCAGTACTTC
TRBV27	TRBD2	TRBJ2-2	.	CASSPSRLATGELFF	TGTGCCAGCAGCCCTAGCCGACTAGCGACCGGGGAGCTGTTTTTT
TRBV9	TRBD2	TRBJ2-2	many	CASSVSLAGGPAGELFF	TGTGCCAGCAGCGTATCGCTAGCGGGAGGGCCCGCCGGGGAGCTGTTTTTT
TRBV2	.	TRBJ2-1	many	CASTREYNEQFF	TGTGCCAGCACTAGGGAATACAATGAGCAGTTCTTC
TRBV6-2/TRBV6-3	TRBD2	TRBJ2-3	many	CASMLAGGPDTQYF	TGTGCCAGCATGCTAGCGGGGGGGCCAGATACGCAGTATTTT
TRBV2	TRBD2	TRBJ2-2	many	CASRSTSGARTGELFF	TGTGCCAGCAGATCTACTAGCGGGGCTAGAACCGGGGAGCTGTTTTTT
TRBV20-1	TRBD2	TRBJ2-5	many	CSARARLAGVETQYF	TGCAGTGCTAGGGCACGACTAGCGGGAGTGGAGACCCAGTACTTC
TRBV6-1	TRBD1	TRBJ1-5	many	CASSPPTDRGSNQPQHF	TGTGCCAGCAGTCCTCCGACCGACAGGGGAAGCAATCAGCCCCAGCATTTT
TRBV6-6	.	TRBJ1-6	many	CASSYSDGPNSPLHF	TGTGCCAGCAGTTACTCGGACGGACCGAATTCACCCCTCCACTTT
TRBV6-2/TRBV6-3	TRBD2	TRBJ2-2	few	CASRLAGGSRTGELFF	TGTGCCAGCAGACTAGCGGGAGGATCTAGGACCGGGGAGCTGTTTTTT
TRBV7-9	TRBD2	TRBJ2-7	many	CASSFTGTSASPYEQYF	TGTGCCAGCAGCTTTACCGGGACTAGTGCGTCTCCCTACGAGCAGTACTTC
TRBV7-8	.	TRBJ2-7	many	CASSGRDPSYEQYF	TGTGCCAGCTCAGGCAGGGACCCCTCCTACGAGCAGTACTTC
TRBV5-5	.	TRBJ1-3	many	CASSLFGGGSGNTIYF	TGTGCCAGCAGCCTCTTCGGTGGCGGCTCTGGAAACACCATATATTTT